This paragraph reports one T cell receptor beta chain. The antigen is unknown. The same CDR3 also results from other DNA sequences found in this sample. Indicated time point: week 11, during vaccination. Every single dose of the vaccine, 300 ug of mutant IDH1 20-mer peptide, came with topical imiquimod. Trimming took 4 bases from V and 5 from J, leaving 9 bases between them. The CDR3 sequence is 12 residues long. CDR1 is MGHRA, CDR2 YSYEKL, per germline. This record comes from a study of a mutant IDH1 vaccine in newly diagnosed glioma. The assay was immunoSEQ multiplex PCR, and TCRdb's table has in-frame clones only and misses some. The sample comprises about 40,000 clones, roughly 89% of which are singletons, and about 2.3% rests with the top ten.

This receptor was taken from a man between 35 and 55 years old with glioma. Specimen: PBMCs, collected from a glioma patient whose treatment included an IDH1 peptide vaccine. The chain couples TRBV4-1 to TRBJ2-7; no reliable D call. The CDR3 coding sequence is TGCGCCAGCAGCCCCCCTGGGGACGAGCAGTACTTC. It translates to CASSPPGDEQYF.